Listed below are T cell receptor beta chains from one sample, sequenced in a study of T cell responses to AZD1222 COVID-19 vaccine. Data came from immunoSEQ multiplex PCR; TCRdb stores just in-frame clones and leaves some out. The table lists some 84,000 clones, approximately 90% of them singletons. The specimen comprised peripheral blood, sampled 28 days after the second AZD1222 dose. Every receptor here comes from an adult who received the AZD1222 COVID-19 vaccine. Both conserved end residues are trimmed from each CDR3. Fields, in order: J gene, V gene, CDR3 protein.

j_call: TRBJ1-1
v_call: TRBV5-8
cdr3_aa: ACSIDLNTEAF

j_call: TRBJ2-2
v_call: TRBV12-5
cdr3_aa: ASAAGGTSGRGELF

j_call: TRBJ1-2
v_call: TRBV7-2
cdr3_aa: ASSLDRGSYT

j_call: TRBJ2-1
v_call: TRBV28
cdr3_aa: ASSLAGKGNEQF

j_call: TRBJ2-5
v_call: TRBV5-4
cdr3_aa: ASSQGRAQETQY

j_call: TRBJ2-7
v_call: TRBV11-2
cdr3_aa: ASSPAYWGGAGQY

j_call: TRBJ2-7
v_call: TRBV28
cdr3_aa: ASRLQGSREQY

j_call: TRBJ1-1
v_call: TRBV28
cdr3_aa: ASRTPELNTEAF

j_call: TRBJ1-3
v_call: TRBV4-3
cdr3_aa: ASSQTTGRGNTIY

j_call: TRBJ2-7
v_call: TRBV7-9
cdr3_aa: ASSLRPAYEQY

j_call: TRBJ1-2
v_call: TRBV7-2
cdr3_aa: ASNLGRTNYGYT

j_call: TRBJ2-6
v_call: TRBV7-6
cdr3_aa: ASSHPGSGANVLT

j_call: TRBJ2-1
v_call: TRBV6-5
cdr3_aa: ASSYPGGEQF

j_call: TRBJ2-7
v_call: TRBV5-8
cdr3_aa: ASSLGGGYEQY

j_call: TRBJ1-2
v_call: TRBV4-1
cdr3_aa: ASSQGQGTNYGYT

j_call: TRBJ1-2
v_call: TRBV2
cdr3_aa: ASREGVYQTYGYT

j_call: TRBJ1-1
v_call: TRBV7-9
cdr3_aa: ASSFGEAGTEAF

j_call: TRBJ1-6
v_call: TRBV7-2
cdr3_aa: ASSLSGGLNSPLH

j_call: TRBJ2-3
v_call: TRBV7-3
cdr3_aa: ASSSRQGADTQY

j_call: TRBJ1-1
v_call: TRBV7-2
cdr3_aa: ASSSDALNTEAF

j_call: TRBJ2-5
v_call: TRBV15
cdr3_aa: ATSREGFETQY

j_call: TRBJ2-7
v_call: TRBV7-3
cdr3_aa: ASSPAASTREQY

j_call: TRBJ2-5
v_call: TRBV4-3
cdr3_aa: ASSQRGGGQETQY

j_call: TRBJ2-1
v_call: TRBV4-3
cdr3_aa: ASSQDGSVGEQF

j_call: TRBJ1-4
v_call: TRBV11-3
cdr3_aa: ASSPRRSCNEKLF

j_call: TRBJ1-5
v_call: TRBV6-5
cdr3_aa: ASSYVQGQPQH

j_call: TRBJ2-7
v_call: TRBV6-5
cdr3_aa: ASSYSGQGAYEQY

j_call: TRBJ2-7
v_call: TRBV9
cdr3_aa: ASSVVGGAGYEQY

j_call: TRBJ1-5
v_call: TRBV24-1
cdr3_aa: ATSDYENQPQH

j_call: TRBJ1-4
v_call: TRBV6-2/TRBV6-3
cdr3_aa: ASSRASTLGEKLF

j_call: TRBJ1-4
v_call: TRBV5-6
cdr3_aa: ASSLWQGLANEKLF

j_call: TRBJ1-2
v_call: TRBV24-1
cdr3_aa: ATSDLAGDGYT

j_call: TRBJ1-4
v_call: TRBV15
cdr3_aa: ATRRVQDNEKLF

j_call: TRBJ1-2
v_call: TRBV5-6
cdr3_aa: ASSDTGGNGYT

j_call: TRBJ2-3
v_call: TRBV11-2
cdr3_aa: ASSLRHHTDTQY

j_call: TRBJ2-7
v_call: TRBV4-2
cdr3_aa: ASSQESGGWGYEQY

j_call: TRBJ2-1
v_call: TRBV2
cdr3_aa: ASSEIGLAGGDEQF

j_call: TRBJ1-5
v_call: TRBV23-1
cdr3_aa: ATPIRNPLSNQPQH

j_call: TRBJ2-7
v_call: TRBV27
cdr3_aa: ASSSHNSYEQY

j_call: TRBJ2-7
v_call: TRBV11-2
cdr3_aa: ASSLGPTGGYEQY

j_call: TRBJ2-5
v_call: TRBV11-2
cdr3_aa: ASSLTETAGRETQY

j_call: TRBJ2-7
v_call: TRBV18
cdr3_aa: ASSPTSYEQY

j_call: TRBJ2-5
v_call: TRBV24-1
cdr3_aa: ATSDSIGGAHETQY

j_call: TRBJ1-4
v_call: TRBV29-1
cdr3_aa: SARTGINDQLF

j_call: TRBJ2-3
v_call: TRBV7-3
cdr3_aa: ASSSGLAGEWY

j_call: TRBJ2-7
v_call: TRBV10-3
cdr3_aa: AIRGTGGRSSYEQY

j_call: TRBJ2-7
v_call: TRBV9
cdr3_aa: ASSVGRGPPSYEQY

j_call: TRBJ2-1
v_call: TRBV5-1
cdr3_aa: ASSLWRGGGNEQF

j_call: TRBJ1-6
v_call: TRBV11-2
cdr3_aa: ASSPRAVYNSPLH